One and the same sample provided the 30 T cell receptor beta chains below, sequenced in a study of sequential checkpoint blockade in melanoma. As for treatment: randomized to nivolumab then ipilimumab (arm A) or the reverse (arm B). Repertoires were generated with immunoSEQ multiplex PCR, while TCRdb's copy carries only in-frame clones and drops some. Of approximately 700 clones in the sample, less than 25% are singletons; the top ten hold over 15%. The specimen was tumor tissue (inferred from file names), collected from a patient given nivolumab and ipilimumab in sequence. The source is a human donor with melanoma.

J is TRBJ2-7 and V is TRBV23-1, with D maybe TRBD1 (7 bases). TRBV23-1 is an ORF, and what it does is uncertain. The CDR3 consists of 14 residues. Trimming stripped 6 bases from V and 5 bases from J, with 17 bases between. The DNA of the CDR3 is TGCGCCAGCAGAACCTGGAGGGGGCGGGACGAGCAGTACTTC. This codes for CASRTWRGRDEQYF.

Comments on this clone: One end of the junction fails to match germline, which may point to a read error. This sequence joins TRBV6-8 and TRBJ1-1; TRBD1 agrees at 9 bases. Germline V gives CDR1 MNHGY, CDR2 SAAAGT. The CDR3 spans 13 residues. Here the CDR3 reads CASSDSGTGSAFF. The CDR3 nucleotides read TGTGCCAGCAGTGACTCTGGGACAGGGAGTGCTTTCTTT.

V gene TRBV5-1 combines with J gene TRBJ1-2; D call uncertain. Trimming stripped 4 bases from V and 4 bases from J, with 17 bases between. The CDR3 sequence is 15 residues long. Germline values: CDR1 SGHRS, CDR2 YFSETQ. CDR3 DNA: TGCGCCAGCAGCCTTGTTTATGAGGTTTCCTATGGCTACACCTTC. Amino acid sequence: CASSLVYEVSYGYTF.

This clone was detected only a few times. The chain is built from TRBV6-8 and TRBJ1-6, with TRBD1 matching over 7 bases. Losses at the gene ends were 7 bases for V and 7 bases for J; bases not matched to a gene: 7. This CDR3 spans 14 amino acids. Germline CDR1 and CDR2: MNHGY and SAAAGT. The CDR3 loop reads CASTTGEWNSPLHF. DNA for the CDR3: TGTGCCAGCACCACAGGGGAATGGAATTCACCCCTCCACTTT.

By share, this clone counts as medium-sized (0.01 to 0.1%). This chain uses TRBV11-3 with TRBJ2-1; D may match TRBD1 or TRBD2 (6 bases each). V lost 5 bases and J lost 3, with 26 bases in between. Germline V gene data show CDR1 as SGHNT and CDR2 as YENEEA. This CDR3 has 19 amino acids. The CDR3: CASSIPQTRGYSSYNEQFF. The CDR3 DNA is TGTGCCAGCAGCATTCCTCAGACTAGGGGGTATTCTAGCTACAATGAGCAGTTCTTC.

V is TRBV5-1 and J is TRBJ2-1; the match to TRBD2 covers 7 bases. CDR1 SGHRS and CDR2 YFSETQ come from the germline V gene. Trimming took 0 bases from V and 8 from J; bases not matched to a gene: 11. The CDR3 is 16 residues long. The CDR3 loop is CASSLEASGGVHEQFF. CDR3 bases: TGCGCCAGCAGCTTGGAAGCTAGCGGTGGGGTTCATGAGCAGTTCTTC. The complete variable domain, with remaining parts taken from reference TRBV5-1 and TRBJ2-1, reads KAGVTQTPRYLIKTRGQQVTLSCSPISGHRSVSWYQQTPGQGLQFLFEYFSETQRNKGNFPGRFSGRQFSNSRSEMNVSTLELGDSALYLCASSLEASGGVHEQFFGPGTRLTVL.

This clone was seen only a few times. V usage is TRBV9 and J usage is TRBJ1-3, with a tentative D call TRBD1 (5 bases). Germline V gives CDR1 SGDLS, CDR2 YYNGEE. V was cut by 3 bases and J by 4 bases, with 14 bases left in between. This CDR3 has 15 amino acids. CDR3: CASSEHGAGGNTIYF. In DNA form, the CDR3 reads TGTGCCAGCAGCGAGCACGGGGCCGGAGGAAACACCATATATTTT.

The table lists this clone with a few counts. The J gene is TRBJ1-2, the V gene TRBV6-8, with D maybe TRBD1 (6 bases). In germline, CDR1 is MNHGY, CDR2 SAAAGT. The length of the CDR3 is 12 residues. V was pared by 5 bases and J by 5 bases, with 9 bases between. CDR3 DNA: TGTGCCAGCAGTGGGACAAGTTATGGCTACACCTTC. Its protein product is CASSGTSYGYTF.

A few counts support this clone. The genes are TRBV19 and TRBJ1-5; D gene ambiguous. This CDR3 comprises 13 residues. The germline V gene has CDR1 LNHDA and CDR2 SQIVND (reference sequence). The V end was cut by 3 bases, the J end by 3 bases, with 6 bases between. CDR3 nucleotide sequence: TGTGCCAGTAGTATGGGGTACAATCAGCCCCAGCATTTT. Protein product: CASSMGYNQPQHF.

This clone is judged medium-sized. The rearrangement links TRBV4-1 to TRBJ1-3; D call uncertain. The CDR3 length is 15 residues. Trimming took 1 base from V and 8 from J, leaving 15 bases between them. CDR1 is MGHRA, CDR2 YSYEKL, per germline. The CDR3 sequence is CASSQGVRVADTIYF. The CDR3 coding sequence is TGCGCCAGCAGCCAAGGTGTCCGGGTTGCGGACACCATATATTTT.

The table lists this clone with a few counts. The CDR3 DNA follows: TGTGCTAGTGGTTTGGGCCAGGAAGCTTTCTTT. As protein: CASGLGQEAFF. The V gene is TRBV12-5, the J gene TRBJ1-1, with D uncertain. Trimming left V 1 base short and J 8 bases short, with 5 bases between. There are 11 residues in the CDR3. Germline V gene lookup returns CDR1 LGHNT and CDR2 FRNRAP.

This clone counts as large. V gene TRBV6-8 combines with J gene TRBJ1-1; possible D gene TRBD1, 5 bases. Germline V CDR1 and CDR2: MNHGY, SAAAGT. The CDR3 has 15 amino acids. The ends were cut back, 5 bases at V and 0 bases at J, with 13 bases in the middle. The CDR3 DNA reads as TGTGCCAGCAGTCAGACCGGGACGGTGAACACTGAAGCTTTCTTT. Protein sequence: CASSQTGTVNTEAFF.

By share of the sample, this clone is medium-sized. The chain joins TRBV11-3 to TRBJ1-1, with TRBD1 matching 7 bases. The CDR3 contains 14 residues. Germline CDR1 and CDR2: SGHNT and YENEEA. V dropped 5 bases and J dropped 1; count of bases not matched to a gene: 4. CDR3 nucleotides: TGTGCCAGCAGCCCCCGACAGGGGAACACTGAAGCTTTCTTT. Encoded protein: CASSPRQGNTEAFF.

This chain connects TRBV19 to TRBJ2-2; D might be TRBD2 (5 bases). Germline V lookup: CDR1 LNHDA, CDR2 SQIVND (reference sequence). The CDR3 length is 15 residues. The germline V and J ends were trimmed by 3 bases and 1 base, with 9 bases remaining between them. The CDR3 loop reads CASSIGAENTGELFF. CDR3 DNA: TGTGCCAGTAGTATTGGAGCGGAGAACACCGGGGAGCTGTTTTTT.

The chain uses TRBV6-8 and TRBJ1-2; no definite D call. With 7 bases removed from V and 2 bases from J, the gap between germline ends came to 14 bases. This CDR3 is built from 14 residues. Germline CDR1 is MNHGY and CDR2 is SAAAGT. In DNA form, the CDR3 reads TGTGCCAGCAACGACCCGGGGAGGAACTATGGCTACACCTTC. It yields the protein CASNDPGRNYGYTF.

The chain uses TRBV10-2 and TRBJ2-1; 7 positions agree with TRBD2. Germline assignment: CDR1 WSHSY and CDR2 SAAADI. The CDR3 runs to 15 residues. With V trimmed by 2 bases and J by 5 bases, 6 bases remained unmatched. This CDR3 is CASSEGRVGHNEQFF. CDR3 bases: TGCGCCAGCAGTGAGGGGAGGGTAGGGCACAATGAGCAGTTCTTC.

By share, this clone counts as medium-sized. This chain uses TRBV11-3 with TRBJ2-5; 8 positions agree with TRBD1. There are 15 residues in the CDR3. Germline CDR1 and CDR2: SGHNT and YENEEA. The V and J ends lost 3 bases and 5 bases, in that order; junction bases with no gene match: 8. This CDR3 is CASSLGTGFMETQYF. The CDR3 nucleotides read TGTGCCAGCAGCTTGGGGACAGGTTTTATGGAGACCCAGTACTTC.

The rearrangement uses TRBV28 and TRBJ2-2; D gene ambiguous. This CDR3 has 13 amino acids. V lost 2 bases, J lost 7 bases, and 8 bases lay in between. Germline CDR1 MDHEN, CDR2 SYDVKM. The CDR3 region has the DNA TGTGCCAGCAGTTTAACGAATTACGGGGAGCTGTTTTTT. Translated, it gives CASSLTNYGELFF.

There are a few counts of this clone. The V call is TRBV29-1, the J call TRBJ1-1, with D possibly being TRBD1 (5 bases). Germline values: CDR1 SQVTM, CDR2 ANQGSEA. The CDR3 covers 14 residues. V lost 4 bases to trimming and J lost 2 bases, with 14 bases between them. The CDR3 nucleotides read TGCAGCGTTGGCCGGGGGATAGATAACACTGAAGCTTTCTTT. Translation gives CSVGRGIDNTEAFF.

The rearrangement links TRBV6-8 to TRBJ2-7, with TRBD2 matching over 8 bases. The V gene end was trimmed by 10 bases and the J gene end by 0 bases; junction bases not matched to a gene: 2. This CDR3 comprises 12 residues. Germline CDR1 and CDR2: MNHGY and SAAAGT. The CDR3 loop reads CAIAGFSYEQYF. CDR3 DNA sequence: TGTGCCATAGCGGGATTCTCCTACGAGCAGTACTTC.

This clone rates as large. The chain recombines TRBV6-8 with TRBJ1-1; weak D call: TRBD1 (6 bases). This CDR3 has 13 amino acids. The germline V gene has CDR1 MNHGY and CDR2 SAAAGT. Between the trimmed V and J ends, which lost 6 bases and 8 bases, there was a span of 16 bases. The CDR3: CASRSGGRGEAFF. Written as DNA, the CDR3 is TGTGCCAGCAGGTCAGGCGGCAGGGGCGAAGCTTTCTTT.

This clone turned up a few times. The chain uses TRBV6-8 and TRBJ1-1; no reliable D call. With 5 bases removed from V and 1 base from J, the gap between germline ends came to 8 bases. The CDR3 runs to 13 residues. Germline V gene lookup returns CDR1 MNHGY and CDR2 SAAAGT. The CDR3 loop is CASSLEENTEAFF. Here the CDR3 DNA reads TGTGCCAGCAGTCTCGAGGAGAACACTGAAGCTTTCTTT.

This clone occurred a few times. CDR3 residues: CASRAPGNEQFF. The CDR3 DNA reads TGTGCCAGCAGAGCCCCAGGGAACGAGCAGTTCTTC. The V gene is TRBV28, the J gene TRBJ2-1, with D possibly TRBD1 on 5 matching bases. The CDR3 has 12 residues. Germline V gene data show CDR1 as MDHEN and CDR2 as SYDVKM. Between the trimmed V and J ends, which lost 6 bases and 10 bases, there was a span of 13 bases.

V usage is TRBV6-8 and J usage is TRBJ2-7; 9 bases are shared with TRBD1. V was pared by 4 bases and J by 3 bases, with 4 bases of the junction left unmatched. This CDR3 spans 14 amino acids. CDR1 and CDR2 from the germline V gene are MNHGY and SAAAGT. DNA for the CDR3: TGTGCCAGCAGTTCCGGACAGGGGTACTACGAGCAGTACTTC. This codes for CASSSGQGYYEQYF.

Comment on this clone: The junction and the germline gene differ at one end; a read error may be behind it. The chain carries TRBV6-8 and TRBJ2-3, with D uncertain. CDR1 and CDR2 (germline): MNHGY, SAAAGT. The CDR3 contains 13 residues. CDR3 sequence: CAISVLTQNTQYF. The CDR3 DNA follows: TGTGCCATCAGTGTCTTGACTCAAAATACGCAGTATTTT.

This clone is labeled medium-sized (0.01 to 0.1%). The chain employs TRBV11-3 and TRBJ1-2; a weak D match, TRBD1 (6 bases). In germline, CDR1 is SGHNT, CDR2 YENEEA. V shed 1 base and J shed 5 bases, with 11 bases lying between them. The CDR3 extends over 14 amino acids. CDR3 coding DNA: TGTGCCAGCAGCTTAGGACAGGCGCTTTATGGCTACACCTTC. It translates to CASSLGQALYGYTF. Complete variable domain (other parts from reference TRBV11-3 and TRBJ1-2): EAGVVQSPRYKIIEKKQPVAFWCNPISGHNTLYWYLQNLGQGPELLIRYENEEAVDDSQLPKDRFSAERLKGVDSTLKIQPAELGDSAVYLCASSLGQALYGYTFGSGTRLTVV.

Only a few counts were recorded for this clone. This sequence joins TRBV28 and TRBJ1-1; a possible D gene is TRBD1 (5 bases). The germline gives CDR1 MDHEN, CDR2 SYDVKM. CDR3 length equals 15 residues. The V end lost 6 bases, the J end lost 4 bases, and 18 bases lay between the germline ends. The CDR3 region has the DNA TGTGCCAGCAGCCCGGCAGGGAGGGTGGGCACTGAAGCTTTCTTT. Its protein product is CASSPAGRVGTEAFF.

The genes are TRBV7-6 and TRBJ1-2, with 10 bases matching TRBD1. The CDR3 is 15 residues long. CDR1 is SGHVS and CDR2 is FNYEAQ in the germline V gene. Germline trimming cut 1 base from V and 8 bases from J; bases unmatched to any gene: 7. CDR3 protein: CASSLEETGGEGYTF. The CDR3 DNA reads TGTGCCAGCAGCTTAGAGGAGACAGGGGGCGAAGGCTACACCTTC.

By share, this clone ranks as medium-sized. The rearrangement uses TRBV11-3 and TRBJ2-1; 13 nucleotides line up with TRBD2. This CDR3 has 18 amino acids. CDR1 is SGHNT, CDR2 YENEEA, per germline. V gave up 4 bases and J gave up 5 bases; unmatched junction bases: 11. CDR3 protein: CASSSRPPTSGGDNEQFF. DNA for the CDR3: TGTGCCAGCAGCTCCCGGCCCCCCACTAGCGGGGGGGACAATGAGCAGTTCTTC.

A few counts support this clone. The chain uses TRBV10-3 and TRBJ1-1; D gene uncertain. The germline CDR1 and CDR2 sequences are ENHRY and SYGVKD. CDR3 length: 13 amino acids. V was cut by 2 bases and J by 11 bases, with 15 bases left in between. This CDR3 is CAISEEGRARAFF. CDR3 in DNA: TGTGCCATCAGTGAGGAGGGCAGAGCGCGGGCTTTCTTT.